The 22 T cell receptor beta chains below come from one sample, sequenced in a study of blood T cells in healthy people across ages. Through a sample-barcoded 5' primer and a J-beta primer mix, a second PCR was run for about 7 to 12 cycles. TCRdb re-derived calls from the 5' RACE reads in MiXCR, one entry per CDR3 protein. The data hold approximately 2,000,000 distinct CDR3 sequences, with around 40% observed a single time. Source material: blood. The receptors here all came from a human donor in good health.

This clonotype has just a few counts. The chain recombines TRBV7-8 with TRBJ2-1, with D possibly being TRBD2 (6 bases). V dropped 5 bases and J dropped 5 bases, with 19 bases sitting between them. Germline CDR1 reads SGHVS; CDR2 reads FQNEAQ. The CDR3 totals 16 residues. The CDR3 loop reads CASSPKLAKGNNEQFF. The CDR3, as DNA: TGTGCCAGCAGCCCAAAACTAGCTAAGGGAAACAATGAGCAGTTCTTC.

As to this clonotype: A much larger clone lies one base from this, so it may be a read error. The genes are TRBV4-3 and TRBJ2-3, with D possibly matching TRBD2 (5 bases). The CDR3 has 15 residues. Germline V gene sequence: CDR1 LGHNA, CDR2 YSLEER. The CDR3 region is CASSQRERSTDKQYF. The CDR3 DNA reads TGCGCCAGCAGCCAACGGGAACGGAGCACAGATAAGCAGTATTTT.

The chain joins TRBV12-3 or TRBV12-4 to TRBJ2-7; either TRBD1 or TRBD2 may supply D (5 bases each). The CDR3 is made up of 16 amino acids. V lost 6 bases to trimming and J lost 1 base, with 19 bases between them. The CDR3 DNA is TGTGCCAGCAGGGATTGGGGACCTCAGGCTTCCTACGAGCAGTACTTC. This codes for CASRDWGPQASYEQYF.

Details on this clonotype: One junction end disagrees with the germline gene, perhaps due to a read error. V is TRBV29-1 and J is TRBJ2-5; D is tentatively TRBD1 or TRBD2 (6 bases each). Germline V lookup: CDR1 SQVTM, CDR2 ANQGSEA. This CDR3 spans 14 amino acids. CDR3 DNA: TGCAACGTTGCGGAAGGGGGGCTAGTTGAGACCCAGTACTTC. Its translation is CNVAEGGLVETQYF.

The CDR3 DNA follows: TGTGCCAGCAGCTTAGAGGGCGAGGGAAAAGATGGCTACACCTTC. It encodes CASSLEGEGKDGYTF. This chain uses TRBV7-8 with TRBJ1-2; D is unclear. Germline values: CDR1 SGHVS, CDR2 FQNEAQ. The CDR3 sequence is 15 residues long. V shed 1 base and J shed 6 bases, with 15 bases lying between them.

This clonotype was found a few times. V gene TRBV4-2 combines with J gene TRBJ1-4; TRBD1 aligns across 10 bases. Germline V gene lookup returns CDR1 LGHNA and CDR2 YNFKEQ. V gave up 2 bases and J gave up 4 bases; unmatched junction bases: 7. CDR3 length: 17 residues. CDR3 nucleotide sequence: TGTGCCAGCAGCCAAAGGGACAGGGGAGCTGATAATGAAAAACTGTTTTTT. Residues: CASSQRDRGADNEKLFF.

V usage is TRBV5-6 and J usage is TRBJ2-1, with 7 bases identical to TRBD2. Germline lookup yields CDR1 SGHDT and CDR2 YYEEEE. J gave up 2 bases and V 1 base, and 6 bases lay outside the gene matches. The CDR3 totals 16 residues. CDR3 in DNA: TGTGCCAGCAGCTTGCGACTAGCTGCGACCTACAATGAGCAGTTCTTC. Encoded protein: CASSLRLAATYNEQFF. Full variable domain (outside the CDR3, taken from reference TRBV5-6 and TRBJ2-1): DAGVTQSPTHLIKTRGQQVTLRCSPKSGHDTVSWYQQALGQGPQFIFQYYEEEERQRGNFPDRFSGHQFPNYSSELNVNALLLGDSALYLCASSLRLAATYNEQFFGPGTRLTVL.

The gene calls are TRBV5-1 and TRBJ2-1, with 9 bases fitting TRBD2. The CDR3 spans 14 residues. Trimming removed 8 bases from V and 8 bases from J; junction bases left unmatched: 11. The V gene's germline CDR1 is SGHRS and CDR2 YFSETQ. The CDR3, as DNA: TGCGCCAGTTCCAGGACTAGCGAGCTTGATGAGCAGTTCTTC. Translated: CASSRTSELDEQFF.

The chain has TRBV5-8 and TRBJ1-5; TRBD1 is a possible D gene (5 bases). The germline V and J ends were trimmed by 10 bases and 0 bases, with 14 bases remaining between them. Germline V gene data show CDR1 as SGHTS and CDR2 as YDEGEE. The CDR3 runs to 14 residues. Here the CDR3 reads CAARGTHSNQPQHF. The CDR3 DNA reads TGTGCCGCCCGAGGGACGCATAGCAATCAGCCCCAGCATTTT.

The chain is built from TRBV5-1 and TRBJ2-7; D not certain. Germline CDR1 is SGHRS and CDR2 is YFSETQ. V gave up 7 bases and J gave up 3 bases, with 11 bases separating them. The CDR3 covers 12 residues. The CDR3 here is CASYELGYEQYF. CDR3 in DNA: TGCGCCAGCTATGAACTGGGCTACGAGCAGTACTTC.

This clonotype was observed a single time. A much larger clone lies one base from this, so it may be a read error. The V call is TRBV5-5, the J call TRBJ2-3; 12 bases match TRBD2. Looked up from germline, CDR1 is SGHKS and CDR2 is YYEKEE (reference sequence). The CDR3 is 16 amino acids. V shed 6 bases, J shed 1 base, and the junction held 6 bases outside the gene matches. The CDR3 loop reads CASNTRLAGGTDTQYF. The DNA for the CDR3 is TGTGCCAGCAACACGAGACTAGCGGGGGGCACAGATACGCAGTATTTT.

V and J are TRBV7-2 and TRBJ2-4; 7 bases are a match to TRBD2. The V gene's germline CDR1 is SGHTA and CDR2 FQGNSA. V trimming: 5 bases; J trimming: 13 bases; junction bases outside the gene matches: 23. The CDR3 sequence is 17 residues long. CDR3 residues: CASSPRLTLAGGNEQYF. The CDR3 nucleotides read TGTGCCAGCAGCCCTAGATTAACTCTAGCCGGGGGGAATGAGCAGTACTTC.

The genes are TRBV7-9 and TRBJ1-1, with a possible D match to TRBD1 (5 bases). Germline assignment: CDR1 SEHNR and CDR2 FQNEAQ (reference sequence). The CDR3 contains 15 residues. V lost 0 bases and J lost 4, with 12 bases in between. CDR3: CASSLAGERGTEAFF. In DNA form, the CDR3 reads TGTGCCAGCAGCTTAGCGGGGGAAAGGGGCACTGAAGCTTTCTTT.

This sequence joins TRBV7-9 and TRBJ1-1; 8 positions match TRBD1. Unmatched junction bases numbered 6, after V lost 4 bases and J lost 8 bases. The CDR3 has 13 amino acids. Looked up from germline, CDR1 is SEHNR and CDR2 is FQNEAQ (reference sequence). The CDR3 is CASSSRQGREAFF. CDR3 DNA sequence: TGTGCCAGCAGCTCCCGACAGGGGAGAGAAGCTTTCTTT.

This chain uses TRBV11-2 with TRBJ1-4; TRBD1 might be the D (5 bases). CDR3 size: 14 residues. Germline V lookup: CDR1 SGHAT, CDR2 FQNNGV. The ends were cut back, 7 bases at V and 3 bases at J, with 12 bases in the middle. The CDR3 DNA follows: TGTGCCAGCACGTTGGGACCGGCTAATGAAAAACTGTTTTTT. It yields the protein CASTLGPANEKLFF.

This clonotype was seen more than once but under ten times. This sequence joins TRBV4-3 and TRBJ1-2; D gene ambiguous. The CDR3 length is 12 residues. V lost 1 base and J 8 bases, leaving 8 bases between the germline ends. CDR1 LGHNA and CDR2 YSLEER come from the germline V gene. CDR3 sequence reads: CASSQGFGGYTF. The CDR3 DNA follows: TGCGCCAGCAGCCAAGGATTCGGGGGCTACACCTTC.

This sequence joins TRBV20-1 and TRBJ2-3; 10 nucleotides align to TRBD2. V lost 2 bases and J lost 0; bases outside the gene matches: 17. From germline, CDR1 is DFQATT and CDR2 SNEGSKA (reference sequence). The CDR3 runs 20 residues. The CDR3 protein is CSARPRASGGQDPSTDTQYF. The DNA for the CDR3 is TGCAGTGCTAGACCTAGGGCTAGCGGGGGCCAAGACCCTAGCACAGATACGCAGTATTTT.

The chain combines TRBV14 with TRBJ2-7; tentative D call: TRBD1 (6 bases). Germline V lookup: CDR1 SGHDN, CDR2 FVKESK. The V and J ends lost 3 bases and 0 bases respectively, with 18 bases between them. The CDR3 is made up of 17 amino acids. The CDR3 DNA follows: TGTGCCAGCAGCCAGTGGTACGGCAGGGGAGTCTCCTACGAGCAGTACTTC. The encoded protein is CASSQWYGRGVSYEQYF.

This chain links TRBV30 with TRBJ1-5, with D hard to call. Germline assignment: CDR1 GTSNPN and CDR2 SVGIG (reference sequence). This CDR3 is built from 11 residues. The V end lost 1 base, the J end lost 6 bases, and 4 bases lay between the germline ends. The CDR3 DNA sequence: TGTGCCTGGAGTGAAGGTCAGCCCCAGCATTTT. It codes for CAWSEGQPQHF.

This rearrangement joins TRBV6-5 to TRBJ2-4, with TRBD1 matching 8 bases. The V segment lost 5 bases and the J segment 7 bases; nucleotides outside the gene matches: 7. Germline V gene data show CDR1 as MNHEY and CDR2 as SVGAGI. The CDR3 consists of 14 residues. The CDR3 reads CASSLRTGKNIQYF. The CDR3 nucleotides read TGTGCCAGCAGTCTGCGGACAGGGAAGAACATTCAGTACTTC.

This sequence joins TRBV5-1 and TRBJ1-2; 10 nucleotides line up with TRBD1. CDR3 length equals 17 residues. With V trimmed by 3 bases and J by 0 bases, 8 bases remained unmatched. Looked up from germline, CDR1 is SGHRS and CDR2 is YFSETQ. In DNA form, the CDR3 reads TGCGCCAGCAGCTCTGACCGGGACAGGGGAACTAACTATGGCTACACCTTC. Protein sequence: CASSSDRDRGTNYGYTF.

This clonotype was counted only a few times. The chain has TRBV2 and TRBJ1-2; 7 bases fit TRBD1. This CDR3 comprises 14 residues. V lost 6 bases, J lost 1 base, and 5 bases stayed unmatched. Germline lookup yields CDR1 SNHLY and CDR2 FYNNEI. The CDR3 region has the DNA TGTGCCAGCAGGCCCGGGACAGATAACTATGGCTACACCTTC. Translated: CASRPGTDNYGYTF.